The T cell receptor beta chain described here comes from a study of human T cells and chemical hapten exposure. The time point denotes: patch test 1, 2 weeks after DPC sensitization. Treatment indicated: therapeutic diphenylcyclopropenone sensitization with weekly scalp DPC. Each CDR3 protein gets one entry after TCRdb re-called the RACE reads with MiXCR. The data contain roughly 190,000 distinct CDR3 sequences, around 24% of them singletons. After removal of 6 bases from V and 6 bases from J, the junction contained 7 bases not matched to a gene. The germline V gene has CDR1 SGHDN and CDR2 FVKESK. This CDR3 spans 14 amino acids.

The sequences come from whole blood, collected in connection with sensitization to the hapten diphenylcyclopropenone (DPC). The source of this sequence is a woman aged 50 to 60 with alopecia areata. Some clones in this sample may be carry-over from other donors' samples. The chain uses TRBV14 and TRBJ2-2; 7 bases are shared with TRBD2. The CDR3 region has the DNA TGTGCCAGCAGTTTGTACGGGAGGTCCGGGGAGCTGTTTTTT. It translates to CASSLYGRSGELFF.